This TCR beta chain was profiled in a study of T cell changes during pregnancy in multiple sclerosis. Germline CDR1 is SGHAT and CDR2 is FQNNGV. The V and J ends lost 1 base and 9 bases respectively, with 10 bases between them. The CDR3 length is 14 residues. TCRdb's table, derived via immunoSEQ multiplex PCR, lists solely in-frame clones and lacks some. The sample yields 65,000 to 80,000 clones, 85% to 95% seen once. Sample: peripheral blood, taken in the second trimester of pregnancy. The TCR comes from a female donor with multiple sclerosis, enrolled in a pregnancy study. The chain employs TRBV11-2 and TRBJ1-6; possible D gene TRBD1, 6 bases. The CDR3 region is CASSLAGVVSPLHF. CDR3 in DNA: TGTGCCAGCAGCTTAGCAGGGGTGGTTTCACCCCTCCACTTT.